The 20 T cell receptor beta chains given below trace back to one sample, sequenced in a study of technical replicates of blood from a few donors (dated 2017 in TCRdb). Library method: the immunoSEQ multiplex PCR assay. TCRdb retrieved this table from immuneACCESS and kept in-frame rearrangements only. Not all clones are present; in checked studies, unresolved V genes account for under half, and no reason is known for the remainder. Across this sample there are 65,000 to 95,000 clones, with around 97% seen only once. The ten largest clones add up to approximately 0.18% of the sample. Sequenced material: T cells isolated from PBMCs. The receptors here all came from a human donor in good health.

The genes are TRBV2 and TRBJ1-5; weak D call: TRBD1 (5 bases). Germline values: CDR1 SNHLY, CDR2 FYNNEI. This CDR3 has 12 residues. The CDR3 DNA reads TGTGCGAGCCGGGGGAGCAATCAGCCCCAGCATTTT. Translation: CASRGSNQPQHF.

The chain links TRBV2 to TRBJ1-6, with TRBD1 as a possible D gene (5 bases). The CDR3 spans 14 residues. CDR1 SNHLY and CDR2 FYNNEI come from the germline V gene. Trimming removed 8 bases at V and 3 bases at J, with 11 bases between. The CDR3 protein is CASGGTLYNSPLHF. CDR3 DNA: TGTGCCAGCGGGGGGACCCTCTATAATTCACCCCTCCACTTT.

A single count supports this clone. The gene calls are TRBV5-1 and TRBJ2-1; possible D gene TRBD1, 6 bases. The CDR3 length is 15 residues. Germline V gene sequence: CDR1 SGHRS, CDR2 YFSETQ. Trimming left V 0 bases short and J 2 bases short, with 9 bases between. DNA of the CDR3: TGCGCCAGCAGCTTGGAGGCAGGGGCCTACAATGAGCAGTTCTTC. Translated, it gives CASSLEAGAYNEQFF.

The chain couples TRBV2 to TRBJ2-1; no clear D gene. V gave up 2 bases and J gave up 5 bases, with 13 bases separating them. Germline lookup yields CDR1 SNHLY and CDR2 FYNNEI. The CDR3 loop spans 15 amino acids. CDR3 DNA: TGTGCCAGCAGTGAATATCGAGCAAACGACAATGAGCAGTTCTTC. Translation: CASSEYRANDNEQFF. The full variable domain, rest sourced from reference TRBV2 and TRBJ2-1, is EPEVTQTPSHQVTQMGQEVILRCVPISNHLYFYWYRQILGQKVEFLVSFYNNEISEKSEIFDDQFSVERPDGSNFTLKIRSTKLEDSAMYFCASSEYRANDNEQFFGPGTRLTVL.

V is TRBV4-1 and J is TRBJ1-1; 9 bases match TRBD1. From germline, CDR1 is MGHRA and CDR2 YSYEKL. V was clipped by 6 bases and J by 0 bases; unmatched bases: 8. The CDR3 runs 16 residues. The CDR3 here is CASSPGQGRMNTEAFF. Here the CDR3 DNA reads TGCGCCAGCAGTCCGGGACAGGGAAGGATGAACACTGAAGCTTTCTTT.

This chain connects TRBV30 to TRBJ1-1, with a weak D call TRBD1 (5 bases). Germline assignment: CDR1 GTSNPN and CDR2 SVGIG (reference sequence). This CDR3 has 10 residues. V lost 8 bases and J 7 bases, leaving 11 bases between the germline ends. The CDR3 DNA follows: TGTGCCGCGGGACGGATTGAAGCTTTCTTT. Translation gives CAAGRIEAFF.

This clone was counted only a few times. The rearrangement uses TRBV6-1 and TRBJ1-5; tentative D call: TRBD1 (5 bases). CDR3 length: 18 amino acids. Trimming pared 4 bases from V and 5 bases from J, leaving 24 bases between. CDR1 is MNHNS and CDR2 is SASEGT in the germline V gene. The CDR3: CASSGREGMSGGDQPQHF. As DNA, the CDR3 is TGTGCCAGCAGTGGAAGGGAAGGTATGTCAGGAGGGGATCAGCCCCAGCATTTT.

The chain recombines TRBV6-1 with TRBJ2-3; 7 bases map to TRBD1. V was clipped by 2 bases and J by 6 bases; unmatched bases: 5. This CDR3 spans 14 amino acids. CDR1 and CDR2 from the germline V gene are MNHNS and SASEGT. The CDR3 sequence: CASSERGQIDTQYF. In DNA form, the CDR3 reads TGTGCCAGCAGTGAAAGGGGACAGATCGATACGCAGTATTTT.

The genes are TRBV5-4 and TRBJ1-1, with D possibly matching TRBD1 (5 bases). Germline CDR1 reads SGHNT; CDR2 reads YYREEE (reference sequence). The V and J ends lost 4 bases and 0 bases respectively, with 10 bases between them. The CDR3 extends over 14 amino acids. In DNA, the CDR3 is TGTGCCAGCAGCACTAAGACAGTGAACACTGAAGCTTTCTTT. The encoded protein is CASSTKTVNTEAFF.

This rearrangement joins TRBV5-1 to TRBJ2-1, with D perhaps matching TRBD2 (6 bases). The CDR3 has 16 residues. The germline CDR1 and CDR2 sequences are SGHRS and YFSETQ. V was clipped by 3 bases and J by 3 bases, with 16 bases between them. The CDR3 here is CASSYGTPNLYNEQFF. The CDR3 region has the DNA TGCGCCAGCAGCTATGGGACTCCTAACCTCTACAATGAGCAGTTCTTC.

The sample holds one count of this clone. The J gene is TRBJ2-2, the V gene TRBV30; D is ambiguous. V shed 5 bases and J shed 4 bases, with 8 bases lying between them. CDR1 GTSNPN and CDR2 SVGIG come from the germline V gene (reference sequence). The CDR3 spans 12 residues. CDR3 sequence: CAWGTPTGELFF. CDR3 nucleotides: TGTGCCTGGGGCACACCCACCGGGGAGCTGTTTTTT.

This sequence joins TRBV19 and TRBJ2-7; 8 positions agree with TRBD1. In germline, CDR1 is LNHDA, CDR2 SQIVND (reference sequence). CDR3 size: 15 residues. Losses at the gene ends were 8 bases for V and 2 bases for J; bases not matched to a gene: 11. Here the CDR3 DNA reads TGTGCCAGTGGCTGGGGGACAGGTGCTCCCTACGAGCAGTACTTC. The encoded protein is CASGWGTGAPYEQYF.

J is TRBJ2-1 and V is TRBV6-5; possibly TRBD1 for D (5 bases). The germline V and J ends were trimmed by 0 bases and 6 bases, with 15 bases remaining between them. Germline CDR1 is MNHEY and CDR2 is SVGAGI. The CDR3 has 16 amino acids. The CDR3 reads CASSYSSGIPLNEQFF. CDR3 DNA: TGTGCCAGCAGTTACTCGTCAGGGATACCCCTCAATGAGCAGTTCTTC.

This clone has a single count. The rearrangement joins TRBV12-5 to TRBJ2-3; D perhaps matches TRBD2 (5 bases). This CDR3 region has 17 residues. V was clipped by 0 bases and J by 4 bases, with 17 bases between them. Germline assignment: CDR1 LGHNT and CDR2 FRNRAP. The CDR3 DNA follows: TGTGCTAGTGGTTTGGTACCTCGCCTCGGAGGTCCAGATACGCAGTATTTT. Amino acids: CASGLVPRLGGPDTQYF. Filled out from reference TRBV12-5 and TRBJ2-3, the complete variable domain reads DARVTQTPRHKVTEMGQEVTMRCQPILGHNTVFWYRQTMMQGLELLAYFRNRAPLDDSGMPKDRFSAEMPDATLATLKIQPSEPRDSAVYFCASGLVPRLGGPDTQYFGPGTRLTVL.

The V and J genes are TRBV9 and TRBJ1-3; D remains ambiguous. The CDR3 extends over 13 amino acids. The V end was cut by 2 bases, the J end by 8 bases, with 11 bases between. CDR1 and CDR2 (germline): SGDLS, YYNGEE. CDR3 sequence: CASSVHRGDTIYF. The CDR3 DNA reads as TGTGCCAGCAGCGTTCATCGGGGTGACACCATATATTTT.

This sequence joins TRBV7-9 and TRBJ2-7; TRBD2 agrees at 7 bases. This CDR3 comprises 16 residues. Germline loops: CDR1 SEHNR, CDR2 FQNEAQ (reference sequence). J lost 0 bases, V lost 0 bases, and 5 bases had no gene match. The CDR3 DNA reads TGTGCCAGCAGCTTAGCGCGCGGGGGAACCTCCTACGAGCAGTACTTC. Residues: CASSLARGGTSYEQYF.

The J gene is TRBJ2-6, the V gene TRBV19; 7 positions match TRBD1. Germline CDR1 LNHDA, CDR2 SQIVND (reference sequence). Trimming cost V 9 bases and J 3 bases; bases outside gene matches: 5. This CDR3 is 14 amino acids long. CDR3 loop: CASYRGSGANVLTF. The CDR3 coding sequence is TGTGCCAGCTACAGGGGAAGTGGGGCCAACGTCCTGACTTTC.

This clone has a single count. This sequence joins TRBV5-1 and TRBJ1-5; TRBD1 is a possible D gene (5 bases). The CDR3 runs 18 residues. CDR1 and CDR2 from the germline V gene are SGHRS and YFSETQ. V shed 0 bases and J shed 0 bases, with 16 bases lying between them. As DNA, the CDR3 is TGCGCCAGCAGCTTGGGCGGGGGGGGACCTTATAGCAATCAGCCCCAGCATTTT. Residues: CASSLGGGGPYSNQPQHF. The variable domain in full, with the rest retrieved from reference TRBV5-1 and TRBJ1-5, is KAGVTQTPRYLIKTRGQQVTLSCSPISGHRSVSWYQQTPGQGLQFLFEYFSETQRNKGNFPGRFSGRQFSNSRSEMNVSTLELGDSALYLCASSLGGGGPYSNQPQHFGDGTRLSIL.

The chain carries TRBV5-1 and TRBJ1-6; D is ambiguous. The CDR3 is 15 amino acids. The germline gives CDR1 SGHRS, CDR2 YFSETQ. Deletions cut 1 base from V and 10 bases from J, with 15 bases between. The CDR3 spells CASSLLAESGSPLHF. The DNA for the CDR3 is TGCGCCAGCAGCTTGCTAGCAGAGAGTGGCTCACCCCTCCACTTT. The full variable domain, with the rest looked up from reference TRBV5-1 and TRBJ1-6, is KAGVTQTPRYLIKTRGQQVTLSCSPISGHRSVSWYQQTPGQGLQFLFEYFSETQRNKGNFPGRFSGRQFSNSRSEMNVSTLELGDSALYLCASSLLAESGSPLHFGNGTRLTVT.

The chain combines TRBV5-1 with TRBJ1-1; D is uncertain. CDR3 length: 13 amino acids. V was shortened by 4 bases and J by 9 bases, with 16 bases between the two germline ends. Germline CDR1 SGHRS, CDR2 YFSETQ. The CDR3 DNA reads TGCGCCAGCAGCCCCGCCGCGGCAGCCAAAGCTTTCTTT. Translating gives CASSPAAAAKAFF.